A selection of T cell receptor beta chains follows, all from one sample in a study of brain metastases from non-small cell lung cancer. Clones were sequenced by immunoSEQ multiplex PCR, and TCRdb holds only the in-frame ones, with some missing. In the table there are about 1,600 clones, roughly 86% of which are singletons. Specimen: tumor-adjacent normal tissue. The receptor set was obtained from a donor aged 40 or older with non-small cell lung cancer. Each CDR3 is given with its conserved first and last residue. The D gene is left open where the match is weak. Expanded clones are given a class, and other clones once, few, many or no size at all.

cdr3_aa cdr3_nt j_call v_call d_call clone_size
CASSQGAEAFF TGTGCCAGCAGTCAGGGCGCTGAAGCTTTCTTT TRBJ1-1 TRBV6-2/TRBV6-3 NA NA
CASSYRGTSLSYEQYF TGTGCCAGCAGTTATAGAGGGACTAGTCTCTCCTACGAGCAGTACTTC TRBJ2-7 TRBV7-2 TRBD2 once
CNVLQAPNQPQHF TGCAACGTTCTCCAGGCCCCAAATCAGCCCCAGCATTTT TRBJ1-5 TRBV29-1 NA NA
CASSSRSSGSQETQYF TGTGCCAGCAGCTCCAGGTCGTCGGGGTCCCAAGAGACCCAGTACTTC TRBJ2-5 TRBV5-5 NA few
CASSLDGTAYNEQFF TGTGCCAGCAGCTTGGATGGGACAGCCTACAATGAGCAGTTCTTC TRBJ2-1 TRBV5-5 TRBD1 NA
CAISRDIVPSPTQYF TGTGCCATTAGCAGAGATATAGTACCCAGTCCTACGCAGTATTTT TRBJ2-3 TRBV15 NA NA
CASSQGVSRWQNTEAFF TGCGCCAGCAGCCAAGGGGTGTCACGTTGGCAGAACACTGAAGCTTTCTTT TRBJ1-1 TRBV4-3 NA NA
CAISDRGTYNEQFF TGTGCCATCTCAGACAGGGGAACCTACAATGAGCAGTTCTTC TRBJ2-1 TRBV28 TRBD1 NA
CASGLSTPTDTQYF TGTGCTAGTGGTTTGTCCACCCCGACGGATACGCAGTATTTT TRBJ2-3 TRBV12-5 NA NA
CASSYLGGADEQYF TGTGCCAGCAGTTACCTGGGGGGGGCCGACGAGCAGTACTTC TRBJ2-7 TRBV6-2/TRBV6-3 NA NA
CASSAPGQGAPLGERPQHF TGTGCCAGCAGCGCCCCGGGACAGGGGGCGCCTCTCGGGGAGCGGCCCCAGCATTTT TRBJ1-5 TRBV11-3 TRBD1 NA
CASSSDPYDYTF TGTGCCAGCAGCTCCGATCCCTATGACTACACCTTC TRBJ1-2 TRBV7-9 NA NA
CASSSERTGSVGETQYF TGCGCCAGCAGTTCAGAGAGGACAGGGAGCGTTGGGGAGACCCAGTACTTC TRBJ2-5 TRBV10-2 TRBD1 NA
CASSLGIYRGDEQFF TGTGCCAGCAGCTTAGGGATATACAGGGGCGATGAGCAGTTCTTC TRBJ2-1 TRBV11-3 TRBD1 NA
CASNWTQGAQNEQFF TGCGCCAGCAACTGGACACAGGGGGCGCAGAATGAGCAGTTCTTC TRBJ2-1 TRBV5-1 TRBD1 once
CASSQESRAIQYF TGTGCCAGCAGCCAAGAAAGTCGGGCCATTCAGTATTTC TRBJ2-4 TRBV3-1/TRBV3-2 NA NA
CASSPIVAGNTIYF TGTGCCAGCAGCCCTATAGTCGCTGGAAACACCATATATTTT TRBJ1-3 TRBV7-9 NA NA
CASSLNPRPLDEQYF TGTGCCAGCAGTTTAAACCCGCGCCCCTTGGACGAGCAGTACTTC TRBJ2-7 TRBV27 NA NA
CASSQGSKNIQYF TGTGCCAGCAGCCAAGGCTCCAAAAACATTCAGTACTTC TRBJ2-4 TRBV14 NA NA
CASSSGGQTSTDTQYF TGTGCCAGCAGCAGCGGGGGACAGACTAGCACAGATACGCAGTATTTT TRBJ2-3 TRBV6-6 NA NA
CASSGNNSPLHF TGTGCCAGCAGTGGCAATAATTCACCCCTCCACTTT TRBJ1-6 TRBV2 NA NA
CAWSGFSNNQPQHF TGTGCCTGGAGTGGTTTCAGCAACAATCAGCCCCAGCATTTT TRBJ1-5 TRBV30 NA NA
CASSHGRGTKDEQFF TGTGCCAGCAGCCATGGGCGGGGGACTAAAGATGAGCAGTTCTTC TRBJ2-1 TRBV5-6 TRBD2 NA
CASSLVQGTQPQHF TGTGCCAGCAGCTTAGTCCAGGGGACTCAGCCCCAGCATTTT TRBJ1-5 TRBV7-2 NA NA
CASSPGLVVTGYEQYF TGTGCCAGCAGTCCAGGCCTAGTGGTAACGGGGTACGAGCAGTACTTC TRBJ2-7 TRBV28 NA NA
CASSLTATNEKLFF TGTGCCAGCAGCTTGACGGCAACTAATGAAAAACTGTTTTTT TRBJ1-4 TRBV7-8 NA NA
CASSSGEWNTEAFF TGCGCCAGCAGCTCGGGGGAGTGGAACACTGAAGCTTTCTTT TRBJ1-1 TRBV5-1 NA NA
CASSNGLAGSRTQYF TGCGCCAGCAGCAACGGACTAGCGGGGTCCCGGACCCAGTACTTC TRBJ2-5 TRBV5-1 TRBD2 once
CASSRDVPGANVLTF TGTGCCAGCAGTCGGGACGTCCCTGGGGCCAACGTCCTGACTTTC TRBJ2-6 TRBV6-2/TRBV6-3 NA NA
CASSQGAEAFF TGTGCCAGCAGTCAGGGTGCCGAAGCTTTCTTT TRBJ1-1 TRBV6-2/TRBV6-3 NA NA
CASSQGQGAGYEQYF TGTGCCAGCAGCCAAGGACAGGGGGCTGGCTACGAGCAGTACTTC TRBJ2-7 TRBV4-2 TRBD1 NA
CASSYVEGTDTQYF TGTGCCAGCAGTTACGTGGAGGGAACAGATACGCAGTATTTT TRBJ2-3 TRBV6-2/TRBV6-3 NA NA
CASSPGPVGIGELFF TGTGCCAGTAGTCCGGGCCCCGTGGGGATCGGGGAGCTGTTTTTT TRBJ2-2 TRBV19 NA NA
CASSPGTGELFF TGTGCCAGCTCACCAGGCACCGGGGAGCTGTTTTTT TRBJ2-2 TRBV18 NA NA
CASSPPVGGREKLFF TGTGCCAGCTCACCACCGGTCGGAGGGAGGGAAAAACTGTTTTTT TRBJ1-4 TRBV18 NA NA
CASSVGGDDNEQFF TGTGCCAGCAGCGTAGGAGGGGACGACAATGAGCAGTTCTTC TRBJ2-1 TRBV9 NA once
CASSESGHRNQPQHF TGCGCCAGCAGTGAGTCTGGACACCGCAATCAGCCCCAGCATTTT TRBJ1-5 TRBV10-2 NA NA
CASSSPGGVDGELFF TGTGCCAGCAGTTCCCCCGGGGGAGTCGACGGGGAGCTGTTTTTT TRBJ2-2 TRBV27 NA NA
CATPSGTGLIYRSNQPQHF TGTGCCACCCCCTCTGGGACAGGGCTTATTTACCGGAGCAATCAGCCCCAGCATTTT TRBJ1-5 TRBV15 TRBD1 NA
CASSQDEGLYGYTF TGCGCCAGCAGCCAAGATGAGGGACTCTATGGCTACACCTTC TRBJ1-2 TRBV4-1 NA NA
CASIRGRATDTQYF TGTGCCAGCATCCGTGGTAGGGCCACAGATACGCAGTATTTT TRBJ2-3 TRBV28 NA NA
CAWSYGGTGELFF TGTGCCTGGAGTTATGGGGGGACCGGGGAGCTGTTTTTT TRBJ2-2 TRBV30 NA NA